This T cell receptor (beta chain) was documented in a study of T cell changes during pregnancy in multiple sclerosis. Sequencing used immunoSEQ multiplex PCR; TCRdb keeps in-frame clones, though not all of them. The table lists 50,000 or so clones, almost 95% of them singletons. This CDR3 is 14 amino acids long. Trimming pared 0 bases from V and 2 bases from J, leaving 7 bases between. Germline V gene sequence: CDR1 SNHLY, CDR2 FYNNEI. The material sequenced was peripheral blood, taken in the third trimester of pregnancy. The V gene is TRBV2, the J gene TRBJ1-1; no clear D. The TCR originated in a female donor with multiple sclerosis, enrolled in a pregnancy study. The CDR3 bases are TGTGCCAGCAGTGAAGCCGGGTTAAACACTGAAGCTTTCTTT. Its translation is CASSEAGLNTEAFF.